A selection of T cell receptor beta chains follows, all from one sample in a study of beta chain features in type 1 diabetes. Clones were sequenced by immunoSEQ multiplex PCR, and TCRdb holds only the in-frame ones, with some missing. The profile shows more than 250,000 clones, 20% of them singletons. The sample comprised naive CD4+ T cells from blood. Receptors were obtained from a middle-aged woman with type 1 diabetes. Each CDR3 is given with its conserved first and last residue. D genes are given only for firm matches. Not every row has a clone size; where given, it reads once, few, many or a size class.

>TRBD1|NA|TRBJ2-2|TRBV2
TGTGCCAGCAGGGACAGGGACACCGGGGAGCTGTTTTTT
CASRDRDTGELFF
>NA|NA|TRBJ2-3|TRBV2
TGTGCCAGCAGTGAAGGGGGCTTGGATACGCAGTATTTT
CASSEGGLDTQYF
>TRBD2|few|TRBJ2-1|TRBV4-3
TGCGCCAGCAGCCTTTTAGCGGGGGAAGCCTACAATGAGCAGTTCTTC
CASSLLAGEAYNEQFF
>NA|few|TRBJ2-2|TRBV19
TGTGCCAGTAGTATTCGGGAAACCGGGGAGCTGTTTTTT
CASSIRETGELFF
>TRBD2|NA|TRBJ2-7|TRBV19
TGTGCCAGTAGTATGGGACTAGCGGCCTACGAGCAGTACTTC
CASSMGLAAYEQYF
>TRBD2|few|TRBJ2-1|TRBV9
TGTGCCAGCAGCCCTCATAGCGGGGGCCTATACAATGAGCAGTTCTTC
CASSPHSGGLYNEQFF
>NA|NA|TRBJ2-7|TRBV7-2
TGTGCCAGCAGGGGCAGAGAATCCTACGAGCAGTACTTC
CASRGRESYEQYF
>NA|NA|TRBJ1-1|TRBV20-1
TGCAGTGCGCCGCGGGACGGAGAAGCTTTCTTT
CSAPRDGEAFF
>NA|NA|TRBJ1-2|TRBV4-2
TGTGCCAGCAGCCAAGATCCAGAATCCTCATATGGCTACACCTTC
CASSQDPESSYGYTF
>NA|NA|TRBJ1-5|TRBV7-2
TGTGCCAGCAGCTTAGAGGTAGCCAGGGCCGATCAGCCCCAGCATTTT
CASSLEVARADQPQHF
>TRBD1|few|TRBJ2-2|TRBV11-3
TGTGCCAGCAGCTGGACAGGGGAATCCGGGGAGCTGTTTTTT
CASSWTGESGELFF
>NA|few|TRBJ1-1|TRBV10-3
TGTGCCATCAGTGTACAGCAGAACACTGAAGCTTTCTTT
CAISVQQNTEAFF
>NA|few|TRBJ1-1|TRBV29-1
TGCAGCGTTGAAAAAGGCAGGGTTGAAGCTTTCTTT
CSVEKGRVEAFF
>NA|few|TRBJ2-7|TRBV7-9
TGTGCCAGCAGCTTAGTGGGTCACGAGCGGTACTTC
CASSLVGHERYF
>TRBD1|NA|TRBJ1-2|TRBV19
TGTGCCAGTTTGGGGACAGTCGTGAACTATGGCTACACCTTC
CASLGTVVNYGYTF
>TRBD1|NA|TRBJ2-1|TRBV5-1
TGCGCCAGCAGCTTACAGGGGGGCGCCTACAATGAGCAGTTCTTC
CASSLQGGAYNEQFF
>NA|NA|TRBJ2-3|TRBV20-1
TGCAGTGCGCAACTAGTCGATACGCAGTATTTT
CSAQLVDTQYF
>NA|few|TRBJ2-7|TRBV7-2
TGTGCCAGCAGCTTAGCCCCATTGGGGAGCTCCTACGAGCAGTACTTC
CASSLAPLGSSYEQYF
>NA|NA|TRBJ2-5|TRBV9
TGTGCCAGCAGCCCAGGACATCAAGGGGAGACCCAGTACTTC
CASSPGHQGETQYF
>TRBD2|few|TRBJ2-1|TRBV2
TGTGCCAGCGGGGGGGGGACCCACGGGAAGCAGTTCTTC
CASGGGTHGKQFF
>TRBD2|NA|TRBJ2-1|TRBV30
TGTGCCTGGAGGCGGGAGGACTACAATGAGCAGTTCTTC
CAWRREDYNEQFF
>NA|NA|TRBJ2-6|TRBV5-1
TGCGCCAGCAGCTTTCAGGACTCTGGGGCCAACGTCCTGACTTTC
CASSFQDSGANVLTF
>NA|NA|TRBJ2-7|TRBV14
TGTGCCAGCAGCCAAGCACTTGAGCAGTACTTC
CASSQALEQYF
>NA|NA|TRBJ2-3|TRBV29-1
TGCAGCGTGGGGAGGGGAGGGGGACAGGCCACAGATACGCAGTATTTT
CSVGRGGGQATDTQYF
>TRBD2|NA|TRBJ2-1|TRBV4-2
TGTGCCAGCAGCCAAGAGGGTCTAGCGGGCCACAATGAGCAGTTCTTC
CASSQEGLAGHNEQFF
>NA|once|TRBJ1-5|TRBV28
TGTGCCAGCAGTGCAATTTCAGGGATACTTAGCAATCAGCCCCAGCATTTT
CASSAISGILSNQPQHF